This T cell receptor (beta chain) comes out of a study of blood T cells in healthy people across ages. In germline, CDR1 is WSHSY, CDR2 SAAADI. With V trimmed by 0 bases and J by 6 bases, 1 base remained unmatched. The CDR3 is 13 amino acids. In terms of origin and age, donors were healthy Caucasian individuals from Russia aged about 6 to 90. The sample holds many counts of this clonotype. Antigen unknown. Study-level results: When set beside aged donors, long-lived donors presented more naive CD4+ cells and higher diversity.

A second PCR of about 6 to 11 cycles used a sample-barcoded 5' primer and a J-beta primer mix. One entry per CDR3 protein, called by TCRdb with MiXCR from the 5' RACE reads. This table holds 700,000 or so distinct CDR3 sequences, around a fifth found once. The chain carries TRBV10-2 and TRBJ2-7; 8 nucleotides line up with TRBD1. The sequencing input was blood. This clonotype was sampled from a man between 65 and 85 years old in good health. The CDR3 DNA sequence: TGCGCCAGCAGTGAGTCCGACAGGGGCGAGCAGTACGTC. Its translation is CASSESDRGEQYV.